Below are 31 T cell receptor beta chains sequenced from a single sample in a study of T cell responses to AZD1222 COVID-19 vaccine. Some clones are missing from TCRdb's copy, which holds only in-frame ones; the method was immunoSEQ multiplex PCR. The sample has around 78,000 clones; less than 95% are singletons. The source material was peripheral blood, sampled 28 days after the second AZD1222 dose. The receptors originated from an adult who received the AZD1222 COVID-19 vaccine.

The J gene is TRBJ2-3, the V gene TRBV3-1 (or the pseudogene TRBV3-2); no clear D gene. The CDR3 has 13 amino acids. V gave up 1 base and J gave up 5 bases, with 7 bases separating them. Germline V lookup: CDR1 LGHDT, CDR2 YNNKEL (reference sequence). CDR3 protein: CASSQAFRDTQYF. Here the CDR3 DNA reads TGTGCCAGCAGCCAAGCGTTCCGAGATACGCAGTATTTT.

This clone was counted a single time. The CDR3 bases are TGTGCCTGGAGTGAAAATTCACCCCTCCACTTT. Translation: CAWSENSPLHF. J is TRBJ1-6 and V is TRBV30; D is unresolved. Trimming took off 1 base at V and 7 bases at J, with 2 bases between the two ends. Germline loops: CDR1 GTSNPN, CDR2 SVGIG (reference sequence). The CDR3 is 11 amino acids.

This chain uses TRBV6-5 with TRBJ2-7, with 7 bases matching TRBD2. The CDR3 is 16 amino acids. V lost 2 bases to trimming and J lost 4 bases; unmatched junction nucleotides: 11. Germline values: CDR1 MNHEY, CDR2 SVGAGI. CDR3 nucleotides: TGTGCCAGCAGTTACGGTGGCGGGAGAAGTGAGTACGAGCAGTACTTC. Encoded protein: CASSYGGGRSEYEQYF.

V gene TRBV30 combines with J gene TRBJ1-5; no clear D. Trimming pared 2 bases from V and 1 base from J, leaving 6 bases between. CDR3 length: 13 amino acids. Germline V gene lookup returns CDR1 GTSNPN and CDR2 SVGIG (reference sequence). CDR3 protein: CAWSKGSNQPQHF. In DNA, the CDR3 is TGTGCCTGGAGTAAAGGGAGCAATCAGCCCCAGCATTTT.

This rearrangement joins TRBV5-1 to TRBJ1-1; TRBD1 agrees at 10 bases. The CDR3 has 15 amino acids. Germline-derived CDR1 and CDR2 are SGHRS and YFSETQ. Unmatched junction bases numbered 10, after V lost 6 bases and J lost 5 bases. CDR3: CASTPFGTGVTEAFF. The DNA for the CDR3 is TGCGCCAGCACCCCGTTCGGGACAGGGGTAACTGAAGCTTTCTTT.

The V gene is TRBV6-2 or TRBV6-3, the J gene TRBJ1-3, with D unclear. CDR3 length equals 16 residues. Germline V gives CDR1 MNHEY, CDR2 SVGEGT. V lost 0 bases to trimming and J lost 2 bases, with 11 bases between them. This chain's CDR3 is CASSYSRPTAGNTIYF. CDR3 bases: TGTGCCAGCAGTTACTCAAGACCGACCGCTGGAAACACCATATATTTT.

This chain links TRBV5-1 with TRBJ2-3; 12 bases map to TRBD2. After removal of 7 bases from V and 2 bases from J, the junction contained 2 bases not matched to a gene. The CDR3 runs to 14 residues. Germline CDR1 is SGHRS and CDR2 is YFSETQ. CDR3 protein: CASGTSGFTDTQYF. CDR3 sequence (DNA): TGCGCCAGCGGGACTAGCGGGTTCACAGATACGCAGTATTTT.

The V gene is TRBV7-3, the J gene TRBJ1-3, with 9 positions matching TRBD1. The CDR3 runs 14 residues. V shed 5 bases and J 2 bases; nucleotides not matched to a gene: 1. Germline CDR1 reads SGHTA; CDR2 reads FQGTGA. DNA of the CDR3: TGTGCCAGCAGCGACAGGGGGGCTGGAAACACCATATATTTT. It encodes CASSDRGAGNTIYF.

V usage is TRBV7-3 and J usage is TRBJ2-5; 7 bases fit TRBD2. The CDR3 consists of 15 residues. Germline V gives CDR1 SGHTA, CDR2 FQGTGA. J was trimmed by 0 bases and V by 1 base; bases with no gene match: 2. CDR3: CASSLRSGNQETQYF. CDR3 DNA: TGTGCCAGCAGCTTAAGGAGCGGGAACCAAGAGACCCAGTACTTC.

The table lists this clone with a count of one. This chain connects TRBV24-1 to TRBJ1-5; D is undetermined. The CDR3 consists of 13 residues. Trimming left V 4 bases short and J 6 bases short, with 9 bases between. Germline V lookup: CDR1 KGHDR, CDR2 SFDVKD. This CDR3 is CATSDQASQPQHF. The CDR3 DNA reads as TGTGCCACCAGTGACCAAGCGTCTCAGCCCCAGCATTTT.

This clone was counted between two and nine times. The chain employs TRBV9 and TRBJ2-3; possibly TRBD2 for D (6 bases). CDR3 size: 15 residues. CDR1 is SGDLS, CDR2 YYNGEE, per germline. V was cut by 3 bases and J by 0 bases, with 11 bases left in between. The CDR3 sequence is CASSETGTSTDTQYF. The CDR3, as DNA: TGTGCCAGCAGCGAAACCGGGACTAGCACAGATACGCAGTATTTT.

Remarks on this clone: Other DNA variants within this sample encode the same CDR3. This chain joins TRBV19 and TRBJ2-7, with 9 bases matching TRBD1. CDR3 size: 15 residues. The germline V gene encodes CDR1 LNHDA and CDR2 SQIVND (reference sequence). V lost 3 bases to trimming and J lost 1 base; unmatched junction nucleotides: 4. CDR3 in DNA: TGTGCCAGTAGTATCGGGACAGGGAGATCCTACGAGCAGTACTTC. This codes for CASSIGTGRSYEQYF.

The J gene is TRBJ2-7, the V gene TRBV27; 12 bases match TRBD2. The CDR3 consists of 16 residues. Germline CDR1 reads MNHEY; CDR2 reads SMNVEV (reference sequence). V shed 6 bases, J shed 4 bases, and the junction held 10 bases outside the gene matches. In DNA, the CDR3 is TGTGCCAGCAGCGGATCGCGGACTAGCGGGGCTTACGAGCAGTACTTC. Its protein is CASSGSRTSGAYEQYF.

V usage is TRBV27 and J usage is TRBJ2-7, with TRBD2 matching 8 bases. V shed 6 bases, J shed 4 bases, and the junction held 5 bases outside the gene matches. The CDR3 is 13 amino acids. Germline V lookup: CDR1 MNHEY, CDR2 SMNVEV (reference sequence). CDR3 loop: CASRPTSGYEQYF. In nucleotides, the CDR3 is TGTGCCAGCAGACCTACTAGCGGTTACGAGCAGTACTTC.

The rearrangement uses TRBV2 and TRBJ2-7, with a possible D match to TRBD1 (6 bases). The CDR3 is 13 residues long. Germline CDR1 is SNHLY and CDR2 is FYNNEI. The V end was cut by 5 bases, the J end by 2 bases, with 10 bases between. DNA for the CDR3: TGTGCCAGCAGTCGGGACATAGCCTACGAGCAGTACTTC. It is translated as CASSRDIAYEQYF.

The V call is TRBV6-5, the J call TRBJ1-3; D possibly corresponds to TRBD1 (6 bases). Germline V gene data show CDR1 as MNHEY and CDR2 as SVGAGI. Trimming stripped 6 bases from V and 4 bases from J, with 13 bases between. CDR3 length equals 14 residues. The CDR3 sequence: CASRTGNGGNTIYF. DNA for the CDR3: TGTGCCAGCAGGACAGGAAATGGGGGAAACACCATATATTTT.

CDR3 sequence: CASSLNTGTNYGYTF. For the CDR3, the DNA is TGTGCCAGCAGCTTAAACACAGGGACAAACTATGGCTACACCTTC. The chain carries TRBV11-2 and TRBJ1-2; tentative D call: TRBD1 (6 bases). Trimming stripped 2 bases from V and 2 bases from J, with 12 bases between. The CDR3 length is 15 residues. Germline V gives CDR1 SGHAT, CDR2 FQNNGV.

The genes are TRBV7-9 and TRBJ1-2; D ambiguous. Trimming stripped 3 bases from V and 1 base from J, with 12 bases between. There are 15 residues in the CDR3. From germline, CDR1 is SEHNR and CDR2 FQNEAQ (reference sequence). The CDR3 is CASSFGPNLNYGYTF. CDR3 coding DNA: TGTGCCAGCAGCTTTGGACCGAACCTTAACTATGGCTACACCTTC.

The V call is TRBV3-1 (or the pseudogene TRBV3-2), the J call TRBJ1-5, with D uncertain. Deletions cut 1 base from V and 4 bases from J, with 5 bases between. The CDR3 consists of 13 residues. Germline V gives CDR1 LGHDT, CDR2 YNNKEL (reference sequence). In nucleotides, the CDR3 is TGTGCCAGCAGCCAAGCAGCGAATCAGCCCCAGCATTTT. Protein sequence: CASSQAANQPQHF.

The chain links TRBV28 to TRBJ1-2; 9 bases fit TRBD1. V was pared by 4 bases and J by 9 bases, with 12 bases of the junction left unmatched. The CDR3 is 15 residues long. In germline, CDR1 is MDHEN, CDR2 SYDVKM. This chain's CDR3 is CASSSTGTGSFSYTF. The CDR3 coding sequence is TGTGCCAGCAGTTCAACCGGGACAGGGAGTTTTAGCTACACCTTC.

This rearrangement joins TRBV30 to TRBJ1-2, with TRBD1 as a possible D gene (6 bases). Germline CDR1 is GTSNPN and CDR2 is SVGIG (reference sequence). This CDR3 comprises 17 residues. Trimming removed 4 bases at V and 3 bases at J, with 24 bases between. The CDR3 DNA reads as TGTGCCTGGACTCCGCCCCCTACAGGGAGTGGTGACTATGGCTACACCTTC. It yields the protein CAWTPPPTGSGDYGYTF.

This chain joins TRBV11-3 and TRBJ1-4; 8 nucleotides line up with TRBD1. The CDR3 spans 15 residues. Germline V gene data show CDR1 as SGHNT and CDR2 as YENEEA. J lost 8 bases, V lost 3 bases, and 8 bases had no gene match. In DNA form, the CDR3 reads TGTGCCAGCAGCTTGGGCGGGACAGGAGGAGAAAAACTGTTTTTT. Amino acid sequence: CASSLGGTGGEKLFF.

This clone came up a few times. V gene TRBV2 combines with J gene TRBJ1-1, with D possibly being TRBD1 (6 bases). Per germline, CDR1 SNHLY and CDR2 FYNNEI. The CDR3 is 11 amino acids. V was pared by 8 bases and J by 7 bases, with 11 bases between. The CDR3 DNA reads as TGTGCCAGCCTAGGGGGGATTGAAGCTTTCTTT. Its protein is CASLGGIEAFF.

The rearrangement links TRBV10-3 to TRBJ2-7; 12 bases fit TRBD1. V dropped 3 bases and J dropped 6; count of bases not matched to a gene: 6. Germline lookup yields CDR1 ENHRY and CDR2 SYGVKD. The CDR3 totals 15 residues. The CDR3 sequence: CAISDSGQGAGEQYF. The CDR3 DNA is TGTGCCATCAGTGACTCGGGACAGGGGGCGGGCGAGCAGTACTTC.

This chain joins TRBV11-2 and TRBJ2-7; D could derive from TRBD1 or TRBD2 (5 bases each). This CDR3 is built from 14 residues. The V and J ends lost 2 bases and 6 bases respectively, with 14 bases between them. Germline CDR1 reads SGHAT; CDR2 reads FQNNGV. In nucleotides, the CDR3 is TGTGCCAGCAGCTTACTCCGGGGCCCCGTCGAGCAGTACTTC. The encoded protein is CASSLLRGPVEQYF. Variable domain in full (rest from reference TRBV11-2 and TRBJ2-7): EAGVAQSPRYKIIEKRQSVAFWCNPISGHATLYWYQQILGQGPKLLIQFQNNGVVDDSQLPKDRFSAERLKGVDSTLKIQPAKLEDSAVYLCASSLLRGPVEQYFGPGTRLTVT.

The chain uses TRBV6-4 and TRBJ1-1, with a tentative D call TRBD1 (6 bases). Germline V gene lookup returns CDR1 MRHNA and CDR2 SNTAGT. V lost 6 bases and J lost 4, with 15 bases in between. The CDR3 sequence is 14 residues long. CDR3 bases: TGTGCCAGCAGGGACCACAGCAGGGGCACTGAAGCTTTCTTT. Amino acids: CASRDHSRGTEAFF.

The CDR3 reads CASSRLSVREQYF. The CDR3 DNA sequence: TGTGCCAGCAGCCGCCTATCGGTGCGGGAGCAGTACTTC. The chain employs TRBV5-6 and TRBJ2-7; D is unresolved. The germline gives CDR1 SGHDT, CDR2 YYEEEE. V was pared by 4 bases and J by 7 bases, with 15 bases between. The CDR3 sequence is 13 residues long.

This rearrangement joins TRBV10-3 to TRBJ1-3; a possible D gene is TRBD1 (6 bases). V was shortened by 7 bases and J by 2 bases, with 15 bases between the two germline ends. Germline-derived CDR1 and CDR2 are ENHRY and SYGVKD. The length of the CDR3 is 15 residues. The CDR3 DNA sequence: TGTGCCATCAACGCAGGGGCTAGAGCTGGAAACACCATATATTTT. Residues: CAINAGARAGNTIYF.

The chain couples TRBV6-2 or TRBV6-3 to TRBJ2-7, with D possibly matching TRBD1 (6 bases). The CDR3 covers 15 residues. CDR1 is MNHEY, CDR2 SVGEGT, per germline. Trimming took off 4 bases at V and 3 bases at J, with 16 bases between the two ends. The CDR3 DNA follows: TGTGCCAGCAGTTTGTCACAGGGAAATATCTACGAGCAGTACTTC. This encodes CASSLSQGNIYEQYF.

The chain joins TRBV7-9 to TRBJ1-6, with D maybe TRBD1 (5 bases). The CDR3 consists of 14 residues. V lost 5 bases and J lost 8, with 13 bases in between. CDR1 SEHNR and CDR2 FQNEAQ come from the germline V gene (reference sequence). CDR3 sequence reads: CASSPSGRDSPLHF. CDR3 DNA: TGTGCCAGCAGCCCTTCGGGGCGGGATTCACCCCTCCACTTT. Based on the CDR3 plus reference TRBV7-9 and TRBJ1-6, the full variable domain is DTGVSQNPRHKITKRGQNVTFRCDPISEHNRLYWYRQTLGQGPEFLTYFQNEAQLEKSRLLSDRFSAERPKGSFSTLEIQRTEQGDSAMYLCASSPSGRDSPLHFGNGTRLTVT.

V is TRBV7-7 and J is TRBJ2-7, with TRBD1 matching over 12 bases. The CDR3 totals 16 residues. The germline V gene encodes CDR1 SSHAT and CDR2 FNYEAQ (reference sequence). After removal of 5 bases from V and 5 bases from J, the junction contained 10 bases not matched to a gene. The CDR3 DNA follows: TGTGCCAGCAGCCCCTCTACGGGACAGGGGGCGGACGAGCAGTACTTC. Its translation: CASSPSTGQGADEQYF.